Below, 16 T cell receptor beta chains from the same sample are listed, as sequenced in a study of metastatic and nonmetastatic thyroid tumors. TCRdb used MiXCR to call clones anew from the PCR reads. This table has approximately 38,000 clones, 33% appearing once. Thyroid surgery had not been preceded by any treatment in any patient. The source material was tumor tissue. These receptors came from a female donor with papillary thyroid cancer or a benign thyroid nodule (not recorded which). Some clones in this sample may be carry-over from other donors' samples.

The rearrangement uses TRBV10-1 and TRBJ2-2; no clear D. This CDR3 has 12 amino acids. Trimming took 3 bases from V and 7 from J, leaving 6 bases between them. Germline lookup yields CDR1 WNHNN and CDR2 SYGVQD (reference sequence). The CDR3 is CASSEASGELFF. The CDR3 coding sequence is TGCGCCAGCAGTGAAGCGAGCGGGGAGCTGTTTTTT.

The genes are TRBV3-1 and TRBJ2-7; TRBD2 is a possible D gene (5 bases). This CDR3 has 14 residues. Germline V lookup: CDR1 LGHDT, CDR2 YNNKEL (reference sequence). Trimming pared 4 bases from V and 4 bases from J, leaving 14 bases between. The CDR3 loop is CASSPPRGWYEQYF. For the CDR3, the DNA is TGTGCCAGCAGCCCACCAAGAGGGTGGTACGAGCAGTACTTC.

This clone has a handful of counts. The chain has TRBV6-2 or TRBV6-3 and TRBJ2-1; TRBD2 matches 11 bases. The V gene's germline CDR1 is MNHEY and CDR2 SVGEGT. Trimming cost V 4 bases and J 3 bases; bases outside gene matches: 8. The CDR3 is 17 residues long. The CDR3 loop reads CASSSPLAGVDYNEQFF. The CDR3 DNA reads as TGTGCCAGCAGTTCCCCACTAGCGGGAGTTGACTACAATGAGCAGTTCTTC.

This rearrangement joins TRBV6-2 or TRBV6-3 to TRBJ2-1; possibly TRBD1 or TRBD2 for D (5 bases each). V was pared by 6 bases and J by 9 bases, with 21 bases between. This CDR3 has 15 residues. Per the germline V gene, CDR1 is MNHEY and CDR2 is SVGEGT. CDR3 nucleotides: TGTGCCAGCAGAGCCCCGGGACCCCGGGGCGGTGAGCAGTTCTTC. It translates to CASRAPGPRGGEQFF.

The chain employs TRBV6-2 or TRBV6-3 and TRBJ1-1; D perhaps matches TRBD1 (5 bases). V lost 0 bases and J 6 bases, leaving 17 bases between the germline ends. This CDR3 has 16 amino acids. Germline V lookup: CDR1 MNHEY, CDR2 SVGEGT. This chain's CDR3 is CASSYSTEGYTAEAFF. The CDR3 DNA reads TGTGCCAGCAGTTACTCGACAGAGGGGTATACGGCTGAAGCTTTCTTT.

The chain is built from TRBV6-1 and TRBJ2-7, with TRBD2 matching over 15 bases. The V gene's germline CDR1 is MNHNS and CDR2 SASEGT. The CDR3 has 16 residues. After removal of 4 bases from V and 5 bases from J, the junction contained 6 bases not matched to a gene. As DNA, the CDR3 is TGTGCCAGCAGTGTGGGACTAGCGGGAGGAGTTAACGAGCAGTACTTC. Amino acids: CASSVGLAGGVNEQYF.

About this clone: A junction end diverges from the germline sequence, so it may reflect a read error. This sequence joins TRBV12-3 or TRBV12-4 and TRBJ1-2; D remains unclear. This CDR3 spans 12 amino acids. The CDR3 loop reads CASSPDNSGYTF. The CDR3 DNA is TGTGCCAGCAGTCCCGACAACTCTGGCTACACCTTC.

This chain uses TRBV20-1 with TRBJ1-2; TRBD1 agrees at 7 bases. The CDR3 consists of 13 residues. J lost 5 bases, V lost 6 bases, and 9 bases had no gene match. In germline, CDR1 is DFQATT, CDR2 SNEGSKA (reference sequence). CDR3 coding DNA: TGCAGTGCCGACCCGACAGGGATATATGGCTACACCTTC. Translated: CSADPTGIYGYTF.

This rearrangement joins TRBV10-1 to TRBJ1-6; the match to TRBD1 covers 10 bases. Germline CDR1 WNHNN, CDR2 SYGVQD (reference sequence). The J segment lost 9 bases and the V segment lost 6 bases, leaving 5 bases of the junction unmatched. This CDR3 region has 14 residues. The CDR3 coding sequence is TGCGCCAGCAGCTCCGGGACAGGGGTTTCACCCCTCCACTTT. Its protein product is CASSSGTGVSPLHF.

CDR3 coding DNA: TGTGCCAGCAGACACGAGGCAGTCGCGCAGCCCCAGCATTTT. This codes for CASRHEAVAQPQHF. J is TRBJ1-5 and V is TRBV6-1; D is undetermined. The V gene's germline CDR1 is MNHNS and CDR2 SASEGT. This CDR3 is 14 amino acids long. V was cut by 6 bases and J by 7 bases, with 16 bases left in between.

The chain uses TRBV10-1 and TRBJ2-2; no reliable D call. The V end lost 4 bases, the J end lost 5 bases, and 5 bases lay between the germline ends. CDR3 length: 12 residues. Germline CDR1 WNHNN, CDR2 SYGVQD (reference sequence). The CDR3 nucleotides read TGCGCCAGCAGTGGTCCAACCGGGGAGCTGTTTTTT. This encodes CASSGPTGELFF.

This clone was recorded a few times. The rearrangement joins TRBV6-2 or TRBV6-3 to TRBJ2-3; tentatively, D is TRBD2 (6 bases). CDR1 and CDR2 from the germline V gene are MNHEY and SVGEGT. The CDR3 length is 13 residues. The V end lost 10 bases, the J end lost 2 bases, and 13 bases lay between the germline ends. CDR3 protein: CATSGLSTDTQYF. The CDR3 DNA reads as TGTGCCACCTCGGGACTTTCCACAGATACGCAGTATTTT.

This clone has just a few counts. The gene calls are TRBV19 and TRBJ1-2; D call uncertain. Germline-derived CDR1 and CDR2 are LNHDA and SQIVND (reference sequence). The CDR3 runs to 12 residues. The V end lost 2 bases, the J end lost 2 bases, and 3 bases lay between the germline ends. As DNA, the CDR3 is TGTGCCAGTAGTATACAGAACTATGGCTACACCTTC. Its protein product is CASSIQNYGYTF. Full variable domain (rest looked up from reference TRBV19 and TRBJ1-2): DGGITQSPKYLFRKEGQNVTLSCEQNLNHDAMYWYRQDPGQGLRLIYYSQIVNDFQKGDIAEGYSVSREKKESFPLTVTSAQKNPTAFYLCASSIQNYGYTFGSGTRLTVV.

V and J are TRBV7-6 and TRBJ2-3, with 11 positions matching TRBD2. Germline CDR1 SGHVS, CDR2 FNYEAQ. Trimming cost V 0 bases and J 4 bases; bases outside gene matches: 3. This CDR3 spans 16 amino acids. CDR3 sequence reads: CASSLATSGGADTQYF. The CDR3 DNA is TGTGCCAGCAGCTTAGCAACTAGCGGGGGCGCAGATACGCAGTATTTT. Complete variable domain (other parts from reference TRBV7-6 and TRBJ2-3): GAGVSQSPRYKVTKRGQDVALRCDPISGHVSLYWYRQALGQGPEFLTYFNYEAQQDKSGLPNDRFSAERPEGSISTLTIQRTEQRDSAMYRCASSLATSGGADTQYFGPGTRLTVL.

V and J are TRBV4-1 and TRBJ2-7, with D perhaps being TRBD1 or TRBD2 (5 bases each). Germline assignment: CDR1 MGHRA and CDR2 YSYEKL. V lost 1 base to trimming and J lost 5 bases, with 12 bases between them. This CDR3 is built from 14 residues. This CDR3 reads CASSQARDGDEQYF. CDR3 DNA sequence: TGCGCCAGCAGCCAAGCGAGGGACGGCGACGAGCAGTACTTC.

This chain connects TRBV9 to TRBJ2-1; 10 bases line up with TRBD2. This CDR3 comprises 15 residues. The trim removed 3 bases at V and 9 bases at J, leaving 9 bases unmatched. In germline, CDR1 is SGDLS, CDR2 YYNGEE. CDR3 in amino acids: CASSALGSGRTEQFF. Here the CDR3 DNA reads TGTGCCAGCAGCGCCCTGGGTAGCGGGAGGACTGAGCAGTTCTTC. Complete variable domain (other parts from reference TRBV9 and TRBJ2-1): DSGVTQTPKHLITATGQRVTLRCSPRSGDLSVYWYQQSLDQGLQFLIQYYNGEERAKGNILERFSAQQFPDLHSELNLSSLELGDSALYFCASSALGSGRTEQFFGPGTRLTVL.